The 5 T cell receptor beta chains reported below all come from one sample, sequenced in a study of CD8+CD57+ T cells in acquired aplastic anemia. Genomic DNA was employed as the template in profiling TCR beta VDJ and CDR3. Via MiXCR, TCRdb re-called the reads, giving one row per CDR3 protein. The table shows some 220,000 distinct CDR3 sequences, with about a third occurring only once. The sequencing input was sorted CD4+, CD8+, or CD8+CD57+ T cells (not recorded which) from PBMCs. These receptors originate from a human donor in good health, serving as a control.

Note on this clonotype: A much larger clone lies one base from this, so it may be a read error. The chain links TRBV11-1 to TRBJ2-7; D gene unclear. Trimming stripped 8 bases from V and 3 bases from J, with 29 bases between. The CDR3 is 18 amino acids. Germline V CDR1 and CDR2: SGHAT, FQDESV (reference sequence). This chain's CDR3 is CASGPVELYMPLLYEQYF. DNA of the CDR3: TGTGCCAGCGGCCCAGTAGAACTTTACATGCCACTACTCTACGAGCAGTACTTC.

This clonotype was counted a single time. The chain links TRBV5-1 to TRBJ2-7; 7 nucleotides match TRBD2. V lost 4 bases and J lost 7; bases outside the gene matches: 8. Germline V gene lookup returns CDR1 SGHRS and CDR2 YFSETQ. The CDR3 sequence is 13 residues long. In DNA, the CDR3 is TGCGCCAGCAGCCAACTCTGGACTAGTGAGCAGTACTTC. As protein: CASSQLWTSEQYF.

The chain recombines TRBV2 with TRBJ2-5, with 10 bases that match TRBD1. Germline V gene sequence: CDR1 SNHLY, CDR2 FYNNEI. The V and J ends lost 7 bases and 2 bases, in that order; junction bases with no gene match: 10. The CDR3 loop spans 16 amino acids. This chain's CDR3 is CASNMRQGAFQETQYF. The DNA of the CDR3 is TGTGCCAGCAATATGCGACAGGGGGCGTTTCAAGAGACCCAGTACTTC.

At least ten counts were recorded for this clonotype. This chain joins TRBV9 and TRBJ1-4; D is undetermined. V lost 2 bases, J lost 10 bases, and 9 bases lay in between. Germline V lookup: CDR1 SGDLS, CDR2 YYNGEE. This CDR3 is built from 12 residues. Here the CDR3 DNA reads TGTGCCAGCAGCGTGACACTGGGAAAACTGTTTTTT. It translates to CASSVTLGKLFF.

With respect to this clonotype: One end of the junction is discordant with germline, which a read error may explain. The rearrangement links TRBV29-1 to TRBJ1-2, with 8 bases aligning to TRBD1. The CDR3 covers 12 residues. Germline V CDR1 and CDR2: SQVTM, ANQGSEA. The CDR3: CNVGRTGYSYTF. CDR3 DNA sequence: TGCAACGTTGGAAGGACAGGGTACAGCTACACCTTC. Combining the CDR3 with reference TRBV29-1 and TRBJ1-2 gives the whole variable domain SAVISQKPSRDICQRGTSLTIQCQVDSQVTMMFWYRQQPGQSLTLIATANQGSEATYESGFVIDKFPISRPNLTFSTLTVSNMSPEDSSIYLCNVGRTGYSYTFGSGTRLTVV.